This T cell receptor beta chain was observed in a study of cytomegalovirus exposure and HLA in healthy donors (dated by TCRdb to the late 2010s). Broadly, across the study: In an earlier analysis of 550 to 750 of the donors, 276 Gb of sequence data and 90 million to 130 million unique TCR beta sequences from 150 million to 200 million T cells were reported. Approximately 300 gigabases of sequencing data and approximately 91 million unique TCR sequences made up an early release that covered approximately 700 HLA-typed donors. The genetic ancestry cluster associated with self-reported Caucasian donors included about 84% of the roughly 400 genotyped donors. The study aimed to test whether cataloging public T cell receptors could reveal signatures of past pathogen exposure. The T cell repertoires of 670 or so subjects were profiled by immunosequencing and related to cytomegalovirus serostatus. Along with the roughly 670-subject first cohort, a separate validation cohort of over a hundred different subjects was used. To predict cytomegalovirus infection status, the study brought together high-throughput TCR immunosequencing, statistical association of individual TCRs with disease status, and machine learning. A later analysis re-examined previously published TCR beta repertoires from just over 650 donors and added high-resolution HLA genotyping to investigate patterns of TCR occurrence. Rather than drawing on any new phenotypic data, the later analysis identified candidate immune exposures from TCR beta sequences and the way those sequences occurred across donors. To decide whether each TCR beta V gene segment behaved as functional or pseudogenic, an earlier analysis of 587 of the donors relied on high-throughput TCR beta sequencing. Alongside the repertoire data, information on donor age, sex, ethnicity and CMV serostatus was compiled. A later genetic analysis used genome-wide SNP genotypes for about 65% of the 666 donors, treating that subset as a discovery cohort. All discovery cohort repertoires had been generated on a single sequencing platform. Both class I and class II loci were covered by HLA typing, at four-digit resolution. Typing coverage differed by locus: A, B, C, DRB1 and DQB1 were typed in about 629-640 donors, DQA1 in about 560, DPA1 in 600 to 610, and DPB1 in just under 490. About 5 DR-DQ haplotypes were handled as single units for association and clustering, since linkage in the cohort was strong. Across some 400 genotyped donors of the cohort, an average of about 240,000 unique TCR beta nucleotide sequences per donor were sequenced, and 15% to 20% of those sequences were non-productive. Overall study outcomes, separate from this receptor: The authors suggested that the approach could potentially be extended to other disease states and immunological phenotypes. Immune exposure information for the cohort was limited to CMV serostatus. Strong co-occurrence of HLA alleles, especially DR and DQ, made assigning TCR associations to individual alleles difficult. Some IMGT-functional V segments, including TRBV6-2 and TRBV6-3, could not be distinguished by the 87-base-pair reads and were therefore excluded. At a false discovery rate of 0.05, a later analysis linked roughly 17,000 TCR beta sequences to specific HLA alleles. An earlier analysis of 450 to 750 of the donors showed that most TCR beta V segments appeared in productive rearrangements either about 90% or about 30% of the time, which broadly matched IMGT annotations. According to a later analysis, TCR association rates differed among HLA loci, with DRB1 alleles showing the most associated TCRs and HLA-C alleles showing the fewest. This cohort had only TCR beta chains sequenced, and the lack of alpha or paired-chain data limited which features could be detected. Presence/absence analyses assumed roughly uniform sequencing depth across donors, an assumption that may not hold. A later analysis found that most CMV-associated TCR beta chains appeared HLA-restricted, with HLA associations seemingly driven largely by CMV exposure. Roughly 15 rarely observed V segments, including chromosome 9 orphons, were excluded from the earlier analysis of a few hundred of the donors because counts were too low. In a later analysis, HLA-associated TCR beta chains showed more clonal expansion and lower generation probabilities than non-associated chains that were equally common. Most TCR sequences were observed very rarely across donors, whereas some public TCRs were present in many individuals. A further reported finding was that TCR beta sequences accurately predicted the HLA-A and HLA-B alleles for most subjects in the first cohort. In the study, 150 to 200 TCR beta chains were listed as associated with cytomegalovirus. In a later analysis, several top co-occurrence clusters were reported to appear linked to parvovirus B19, influenza, CMV and Epstein-Barr virus. A cluster of highly shared sequence variants was judged likely to represent a technical artifact of the sequencing pipeline. In vitro tests confirmed that a few of the cytomegalovirus-associated TCR beta chains recognize cytomegalovirus antigens. Correlated functional status among segregating V segments might reflect linkage disequilibrium, but an unknown experimental factor could not be ruled out. The classifier was reported to diagnose cytomegalovirus status with high specificity and sensitivity in both the original cohort and the validation cohort. Because HLA typing was missing for some donors at each locus, association tests included only the typed subset. A later genetic analysis associated a missense DCLRE1C variant with V-gene and J-gene trimming of TCR beta chains, and an independent cohort replicated the association. According to a later genetic analysis, donors in an Asian-associated ancestry cluster had fewer N-insertions in productive TCRs than the approximately 670-donor mean.

In regard to this clone: What this receptor recognizes is not known. Base-call qualities are not available, and no considerably larger clone is one nucleotide away.

Libraries were prepared through the immunoSEQ multiplex PCR assay. For the multiplex PCR, a mixture combining 60 forward primers for TCR Vbeta segments and 13 reverse primers for TCR Jbeta segments was used. The CDR3 region of rearranged TCR beta genes was amplified from genomic DNA by a multiplex PCR assay. On the Illumina HiSeq System, the amplified TCR beta libraries were sequenced as 87-base-pair reads. In the authors' own workflow: Across the roughly 670 repertoires, a later analysis counted 80 million or so unique TCR beta chains, around 11 million of which were shared by at least two donors. Raw reads were error-corrected and collapsed into unique sequences by a nearest-neighbor algorithm in which closely related sequences were merged to remove PCR and sequencing errors. V, D and J gene segments were assigned by aligning CDR3 sequences to IMGT reference sequences. For a sequence to be retained, at least a six-nucleotide match to both a V gene segment and a J gene segment was required. Rearrangements were called productive when the CDR3 lacked stop codons and stayed in frame with V and J; all others were non-productive. CDR3 was defined according to IMGT convention as the region running from the second conserved V-encoded cysteine to the conserved J-encoded phenylalanine. The earlier analysis of some 540 of the donors excluded any sequence lacking an unambiguous match to a single V gene segment. An earlier analysis of fewer than 750 of the donors classified V segments as functional when productive rearrangements were above 56.7% and as segregating when the standard deviation between donors was above 5%. A statistical classification framework was developed to diagnose cytomegalovirus status using the catalog of TCR beta chain sequences. A later analysis assigned V and J genes by comparing TCR nucleotide sequences with IMGT/GENE-DB human TR gene sequences. Using the TCRdist pipeline, a later analysis assigned CDR3 sequences along with most-parsimonious VDJ recombination scenarios. In a later analysis, each TCR beta chain was defined by its CDR3 amino acid sequence together with its V-gene family, and reads without a unique V-gene family were excluded. To address suspected cross-contamination and a sequencing artifact, a later analysis removed 550 to 750 highly shared, low-generation-probability nucleotide sequences. In a later analysis, a clonal expansion index for each public chain was calculated from normalized within-repertoire ranks of inferred template counts. Generation probabilities in a later analysis came from a VDJ recombination model fitted to out-of-frame rearrangements, and those results were checked against IGoR. Hypergeometric tests were used in a later analysis to score TCR-TCR, TCR-HLA and TCR-CMV co-occurrence, with a repertoire-size bias correction applied to the TCR pairs. In a later analysis, false discovery rates were estimated by permuting HLA or CMV assignments 20 times. A later analysis grouped co-occurring TCRs with DBSCAN, adding TCRdist sequence similarity when clustering within HLA-allele-positive subsets. Repertoires with fewer than 30,000 or more than 120,000 public chains, plus five repertoires with anomalous nucleotide sharing, were excluded from co-occurrence clustering. Sourced from immuneACCESS, this table was stored by TCRdb with only in-frame sequences that have V and J called. A share of the clones is absent; for the studies checked, an unresolved V gene accounts for under half, and the remainder has no known explanation. V, J and clone size reflect that table, while D and trimming were determined from the DNA. This sample comprises some 67,000 clones, over 70% of them detected only once. The ten top clones hold over 7.5% of the sample.

In total, about 650 healthy bone marrow donors made up the cohort. All cohort members were sampled while nominally healthy, although unrecorded immune exposures were likely present. The donor was CMV seropositive and was included in the group of almost 300 seropositive cohort members. Every donor gave a peripheral blood sample, and the peripheral blood mononuclear cells from that sample were used for TCR beta sequencing. The Qiagen DNeasy Blood Extraction Kit was used to extract genomic DNA from the blood cell samples. Germline trimming amounts to 3 bases on V and 2 bases on J, with 5 as the count of junction bases outside the gene matches. Based on the germline V gene, the CDR1 and CDR2 sequences are SGHRS and YFSETQ. The CDR3 runs 16 residues from the cysteine to the phenylalanine. Just the 48-base CDR3 DNA is kept, in frame starting at base 1.

The chain is made from TRBV5-1 and TRBJ2-6; the central 7 bases match TRBD1. Sequencing used PBMCs. The source is a man aged 60-69 years in good health and CMV-seropositive. Here is the DNA: TGCGCCAGCAGCTCACAGGGGCGAACTGGGGCCAACGTCCTGACTTTC. Protein translation: CASSSQGRTGANVLTF.